This T cell receptor (beta chain) was identified in a study of identical twins. TCRdb redid the calling of the 5' RACE reads with MiXCR, one entry per CDR3 protein. The table records 400,000 to 650,000 distinct CDR3 sequences, 22% of them present only once. In regard to this clonotype: One end of the junction is discordant with germline, which a read error may explain.

This same sample was also taken into another study, of T cells expressing NK-cell markers.

The sequence was obtained from a woman aged 18-29 years in good health. Sequences were obtained from CD4+ T cells sorted from blood.

The CDR3 sequence: CASSYSGTARVEDF. In nucleotides, the CDR3 is TGTGCCAGCAGTTACTCTGGGACAGCAAGAGTGGAGGACTTC. The chain uses TRBV6-2 or TRBV6-3 and TRBJ2-7; 7 bases agree with TRBD1. CDR1 is MNHEY and CDR2 is SVGEGT in the germline V gene. The CDR3 spans 14 residues.